Listed here is a single T cell receptor beta chain. The antigen remains unidentified. Patients had locally advanced or metastatic urothelial carcinoma. TCRdb keeps only in-frame clones here, not all; method: immunoSEQ multiplex PCR. The sample has about 80,000 clones; roughly 87% are singletons. This specimen belongs to a study of PD-L1 blockade in urothelial cancer. Study as a whole: Blood was analyzed 3 weeks (second dose) and 6 weeks after treatment start. The median number of T cells present in blood samples was approximately 140,000.

Trimming left V 1 base short and J 2 bases short, with 7 bases between. The CDR3 runs to 14 residues. CDR1 and CDR2 (germline): SGHAT, FQNNGV. Overall study findings and caveats: By 3 weeks, tumor-associated blood clones had expanded more in durable-benefit patients.

The sequenced sample was PBMCs, obtained around atezolizumab (anti-PD-L1) treatment. This receptor was obtained from a woman aged 65 to 85 with urothelial cancer. The rearrangement links TRBV11-2 to TRBJ2-3, with D maybe TRBD1 (5 bases). The CDR3 here is CASSLGRVTDTQYF. CDR3 in DNA: TGTGCCAGCAGCTTAGGCAGGGTCACAGATACGCAGTATTTT.